This T cell receptor (beta chain) was recorded in a study of blood T cells in healthy people across ages. Whole-study results and caveats: Age showed a roughly linear inverse relationship with TCR beta diversity per million T cells.

CDR1 ENHRY and CDR2 SYGVKD come from the germline V gene. The CDR3 covers 13 residues. V lost 8 bases, J lost 8 bases, and 18 bases lay in between. The second PCR ran about 6 to 12 cycles with a sample-barcoded 5' primer and J-beta primers. Every sample gave at least 2.5 million paired-end reads containing CDR3. TCRdb redid the calling of the 5' RACE reads with MiXCR, one entry per CDR3 protein. The sample lists hundreds of thousands of distinct CDR3 sequences, 27% occurring once. With regard to this clonotype: Its antigen remains unidentified.

These data are also associated with another study on T cells of mothers and their children. That publication notes: Material was donated by three healthy Caucasian mothers and their six children.

The rearrangement joins TRBV10-3 to TRBJ1-2; D is possibly TRBD1 (6 bases). Sequencing input: blood. The origin of this receptor is a boy aged 2 to 10 in good health. The CDR3 nucleotides read TGTGCCATCTCGGTAGGGGGAATGGGGGGCTACACCTTC. Amino acid sequence: CAISVGGMGGYTF.